This entry lists 17 T cell receptor beta chains sequenced from one sample in a study of cytomegalovirus exposure and HLA in healthy donors. It was with 60 Vbeta and 13 Jbeta primers that the PCR ran. Assay used: immunoSEQ multiplex PCR; TCRdb lists only in-frame clones, some missing. The sample holds 130,000 to 150,000 clones, about 80% seen once. Material for sequencing was PBMCs. Every receptor here comes from a young woman in good health and CMV-seropositive.

The CDR3 DNA is TGCGCCAGCAGCCAGGAGATACAGGGCATTTATGGCTACACCTTC. Residues: CASSQEIQGIYGYTF. The chain couples TRBV4-3 to TRBJ1-2, with a possible D match to TRBD1 (6 bases). V lost 3 bases to trimming and J lost 5 bases, with 16 bases between them. In germline, CDR1 is LGHNA, CDR2 YSLEER. This CDR3 has 15 residues.

The chain carries TRBV5-1 and TRBJ2-6; a possible D gene is TRBD2 (5 bases). The V end was cut by 0 bases, the J end by 2 bases, with 6 bases between. The CDR3 contains 15 residues. The germline gives CDR1 SGHRS, CDR2 YFSETQ. CDR3 amino acids: CASSLDGAGANVLTF. The CDR3 nucleotides read TGCGCCAGCAGCTTGGACGGGGCTGGGGCCAACGTCCTGACTTTC.

The chain links TRBV7-9 to TRBJ2-7, with TRBD2 matching over 9 bases. The CDR3 has 16 residues. With 2 bases clipped from V and 1 base from J, the junction kept 6 bases outside the gene matches. Per germline, CDR1 SEHNR and CDR2 FQNEAQ (reference sequence). CDR3 nucleotides: TGTGCCAGCAGCTTATCTATGCGGGGGGGGTCCTACGAGCAGTACTTC. It specifies CASSLSMRGGSYEQYF.

V and J are TRBV28 and TRBJ2-5; the D gene is possibly TRBD1 (6 bases). Trimming took 6 bases from V and 4 from J, leaving 12 bases between them. The CDR3 has 13 residues. The germline gives CDR1 MDHEN, CDR2 SYDVKM. In DNA form, the CDR3 reads TGTGCCAGCAGAGTTACAGGGAGAGAGACCCAGTACTTC. This encodes CASRVTGRETQYF.

The chain is built from TRBV4-3 and TRBJ1-2; no definite D call. V was trimmed by 0 bases and J by 4 bases, leaving 9 bases between them. The CDR3 consists of 14 residues. Germline-derived CDR1 and CDR2 are LGHNA and YSLEER. CDR3 sequence: CASSQDGYSYGYTF. The CDR3 DNA follows: TGCGCCAGCAGCCAAGATGGTTATAGCTATGGCTACACCTTC.

V and J are TRBV16 and TRBJ1-2, with D uncertain. The germline gives CDR1 KGHSY, CDR2 FQNENV. The CDR3 spans 12 residues. Trimming took 6 bases from V and 4 from J, leaving 9 bases between them. The CDR3 spells CASSDFGYGYTF. The DNA for the CDR3 is TGTGCCAGCAGTGACTTCGGCTATGGCTACACCTTC.

The genes are TRBV28 and TRBJ2-2; D is undetermined. V was trimmed by 10 bases and J by 1 base, leaving 13 bases between them. The CDR3 runs to 14 residues. Germline V gene sequence: CDR1 MDHEN, CDR2 SYDVKM. The CDR3 DNA is TGTGCCAAAGCCCGACTTCAGAACACCGGGGAGCTGTTTTTT. It specifies CAKARLQNTGELFF.

The chain uses TRBV19 and TRBJ1-1; D gene ambiguous. The germline V gene has CDR1 LNHDA and CDR2 SQIVND (reference sequence). This CDR3 has 14 amino acids. Trimming left V 0 bases short and J 5 bases short, with 10 bases between. This CDR3 reads CASSIDRGGTEAFF. In nucleotides, the CDR3 is TGTGCCAGTAGTATAGATCGGGGTGGTACTGAAGCTTTCTTT. Looking up the rest from reference TRBV19 and TRBJ1-1 gives the full variable domain: DGGITQSPKYLFRKEGQNVTLSCEQNLNHDAMYWYRQDPGQGLRLIYYSQIVNDFQKGDIAEGYSVSREKKESFPLTVTSAQKNPTAFYLCASSIDRGGTEAFFGQGTRLTVV.

The chain is built from TRBV7-9 and TRBJ2-7; possible D gene TRBD2, 5 bases. Trimming shortened V by 4 bases and J by 2 bases, and 12 bases separated the two germline ends. CDR1 SEHNR and CDR2 FQNEAQ come from the germline V gene (reference sequence). The CDR3 runs 14 residues. CDR3 amino acids: CASSYSGGAYEQYF. CDR3 coding DNA: TGTGCCAGCAGCTACAGCGGAGGAGCCTACGAGCAGTACTTC.

V is TRBV7-2 and J is TRBJ1-1, with D tentatively TRBD1 (6 bases). This CDR3 has 14 residues. Trimming pared 7 bases from V and 5 bases from J, leaving 17 bases between. Germline V lookup: CDR1 SGHTA, CDR2 FQGNSA. The CDR3, as DNA: TGTGCCAGCACCGGACAGCTCTGGGGGACTGAAGCTTTCTTT. Its translation: CASTGQLWGTEAFF.

The genes are TRBV7-2 and TRBJ2-5, with D perhaps TRBD2 (5 bases). The CDR3 sequence is 12 residues long. The V gene lost 4 bases and the J gene lost 7 bases, with 10 bases spanning the gap. Germline assignment: CDR1 SGHTA and CDR2 FQGNSA. The CDR3 nucleotides are TGTGCCAGCAGCTCATACGGAGGGACCCAGTACTTC. Residues: CASSSYGGTQYF.

The rearrangement links TRBV6-5 to TRBJ2-7; the match to TRBD1 covers 7 bases. Germline V gives CDR1 MNHEY, CDR2 SVGAGI. This CDR3 spans 15 amino acids. The V segment lost 4 bases and the J segment 2 bases; nucleotides outside the gene matches: 8. The CDR3 DNA is TGTGCCAGCAGTTGGTCCGGGACAGCAACCTACGAGCAGTACTTC. This codes for CASSWSGTATYEQYF.

This clone was seen more than once but under ten times. This chain links TRBV30 with TRBJ1-2; a possible D gene is TRBD1 (6 bases). Trimming stripped 5 bases from V and 4 bases from J, with 20 bases between. The length of the CDR3 is 15 residues. Germline V gives CDR1 GTSNPN, CDR2 SVGIG (reference sequence). The CDR3 nucleotides are TGTGCCTGGGGCCCCCGGACAGCCCTCCGCTATGGCTACACCTTC. Its translation is CAWGPRTALRYGYTF.

This clone showed up just a few times. The chain joins TRBV30 to TRBJ1-1, with 7 bases fitting TRBD1. Germline V gives CDR1 GTSNPN, CDR2 SVGIG (reference sequence). CDR3 length equals 15 residues. Trimming took 0 bases from V and 0 from J; bases not matched to a gene: 4. The CDR3, as DNA: TGTGCCTGGAGTGTACAGGGGAATCTGAACACTGAAGCTTTCTTT. Translating gives CAWSVQGNLNTEAFF.

This clone showed up just a few times. The chain is built from TRBV7-2 and TRBJ2-7, with 8 bases fitting TRBD2. The germline V gene has CDR1 SGHTA and CDR2 FQGNSA. CDR3 length equals 16 residues. V was pared by 5 bases and J by 0 bases, with 9 bases of the junction left unmatched. The CDR3 DNA reads as TGTGCCAGCAGCCACTTAGCGGGGACGAGCTCCTACGAGCAGTACTTC. It is translated as CASSHLAGTSSYEQYF.

This clone has more than one count but fewer than ten. The V call is TRBV7-9, the J call TRBJ1-4, with 11 bases identical to TRBD1. The ends lost 2 bases at V and 3 bases at J; junction bases unmatched: 8. CDR1 is SEHNR, CDR2 FQNEAQ, per germline (reference sequence). The CDR3 totals 18 residues. Written as DNA, the CDR3 is TGTGCCAGCAGCTTACCCGGGACAGGGGGTCAGGCTAATGAAAAACTGTTTTTT. It specifies CASSLPGTGGQANEKLFF.

This clone was seen a single time. The chain carries TRBV9 and TRBJ1-4, with D hard to call. The CDR3 consists of 14 residues. Deletions cut 0 bases from V and 5 bases from J, with 8 bases between. The germline CDR1 and CDR2 sequences are SGDLS and YYNGEE. The CDR3 DNA reads as TGTGCCAGCAGCGTAGGCGGGGAGAATGAAAAACTGTTTTTT. It codes for CASSVGGENEKLFF.